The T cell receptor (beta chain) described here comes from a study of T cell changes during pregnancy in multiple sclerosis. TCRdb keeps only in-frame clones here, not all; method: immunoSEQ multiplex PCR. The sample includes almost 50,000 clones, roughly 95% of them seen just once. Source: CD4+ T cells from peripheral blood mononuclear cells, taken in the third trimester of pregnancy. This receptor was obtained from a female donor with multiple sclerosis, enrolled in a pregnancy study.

The CDR3 region has the DNA TGCAGCGTTGCAGGGGTCATGAACACTGAAGCTTTCTTT. Encoded protein: CSVAGVMNTEAFF. The chain has TRBV29-1 and TRBJ1-1, with D perhaps matching TRBD1 (6 bases). The CDR3 length is 13 residues. CDR1 is SQVTM and CDR2 is ANQGSEA in the germline V gene. V lost 4 bases and J 0 bases, leaving 9 bases between the germline ends.